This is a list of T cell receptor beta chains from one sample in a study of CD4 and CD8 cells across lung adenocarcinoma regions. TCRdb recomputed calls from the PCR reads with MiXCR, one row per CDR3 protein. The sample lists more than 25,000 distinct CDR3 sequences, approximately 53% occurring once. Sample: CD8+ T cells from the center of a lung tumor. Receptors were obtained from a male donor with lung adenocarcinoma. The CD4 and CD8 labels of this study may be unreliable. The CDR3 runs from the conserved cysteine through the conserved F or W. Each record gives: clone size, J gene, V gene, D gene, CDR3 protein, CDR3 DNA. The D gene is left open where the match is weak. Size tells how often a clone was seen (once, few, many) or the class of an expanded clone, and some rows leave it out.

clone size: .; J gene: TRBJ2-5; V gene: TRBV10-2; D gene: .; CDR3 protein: CAGRGFRAQKTQYF; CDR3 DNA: TGCGCCGGCCGCGGGTTCCGTGCCCAAAAGACCCAGTACTTC
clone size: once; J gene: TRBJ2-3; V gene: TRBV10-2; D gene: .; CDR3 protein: CAGRGGGNPDTQYF; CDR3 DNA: TGCGCCGGCAGGGGGGGCGGGAACCCAGATACGCAGTACTTT
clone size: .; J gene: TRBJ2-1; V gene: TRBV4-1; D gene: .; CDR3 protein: CASSLGQGLSSYEQFF; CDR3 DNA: TGCGCCAGCAGCCTAGGACAAGGTCTTTCCTCCTACGAGCAGTTCTTC
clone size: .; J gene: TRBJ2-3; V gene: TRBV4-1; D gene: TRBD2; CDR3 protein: CASSQVMAREAKDTQYF; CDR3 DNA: TGCGCCAGCAGCCAAGTTATGGCGCGGGAGGCCAAAGATACGCAGTACTTT
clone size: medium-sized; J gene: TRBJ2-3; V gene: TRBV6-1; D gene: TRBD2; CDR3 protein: CASSEFRTSGTDTQYF; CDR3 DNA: TGTGCCAGCAGTGAATTCCGGACTAGCGGTACAGATACGCAGTATTTT
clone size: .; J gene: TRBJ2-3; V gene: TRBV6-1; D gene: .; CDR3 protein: CASSAAGLSGTDTQYF; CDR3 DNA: TGTGCCAGCAGTGCGGCGGGGCTGTCGGGCACAGATACTCAGTATTTC
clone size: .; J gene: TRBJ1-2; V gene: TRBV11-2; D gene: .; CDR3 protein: CASSHGTEPKGYTF; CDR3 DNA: TGTGCCAGCAGCCATGGTACCGAGCCTAAGGGCTACACCTTC
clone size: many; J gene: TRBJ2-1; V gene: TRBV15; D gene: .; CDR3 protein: CATSRFRDLYNSEQFF; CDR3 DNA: TGTGCCACCAGCAGATTCCGGGACTTATACAATAGTGAGCAGTTCTTC
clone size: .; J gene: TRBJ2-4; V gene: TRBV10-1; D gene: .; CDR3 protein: CGSSAGQGAKNMQYF; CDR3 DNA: TGCGGCAGCAGTGCGGGGCAGGGAGCCAAAAACATGCAGTACTTC
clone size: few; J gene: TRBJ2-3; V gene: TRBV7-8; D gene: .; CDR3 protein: CASSGTTGERQYF; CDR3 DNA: TGTGCCAGCAGCGGAACCACGGGAGAACGGCAGTATTTT
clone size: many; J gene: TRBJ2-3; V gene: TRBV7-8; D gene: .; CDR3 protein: CASSPDKDTQYF; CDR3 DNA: TGTGCCAGCAGCCCCGACAAGGATACGCAGTATTTT
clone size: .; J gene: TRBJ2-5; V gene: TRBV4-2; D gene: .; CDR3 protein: CASSQVIVASQYF; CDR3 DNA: TGTGCCAGCAGCCAAGTAATAGTAGCGAGTCAGTACTTC
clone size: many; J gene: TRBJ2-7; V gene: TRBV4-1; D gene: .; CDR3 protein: CASSQDNSARAYEQYF; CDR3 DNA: TGCGCCAGCAGCCAAGATAATAGCGCCAGAGCCTACGAGCAGTACTTC
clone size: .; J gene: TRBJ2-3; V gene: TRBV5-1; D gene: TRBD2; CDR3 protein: CASRTGGRKDTQYF; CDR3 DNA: TGCGCCAGCAGAACTGGCGGGAGAAAAGATACGCAGTACTTT
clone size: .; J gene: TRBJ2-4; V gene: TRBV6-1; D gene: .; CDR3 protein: CASKTGGVDTDIQYF; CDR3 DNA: TGTGCCAGCAAAACAGGGGGGGTCGACACAGACATTCAGTACTTC
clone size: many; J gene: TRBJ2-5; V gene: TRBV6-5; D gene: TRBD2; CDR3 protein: CASSYGRLAGLAGETQYF; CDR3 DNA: TGTGCCAGCAGTTACGGGCGTCTCGCGGGACTAGCGGGAGAGACCCAGTACTTC
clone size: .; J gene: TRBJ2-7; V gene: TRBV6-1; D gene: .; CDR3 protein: CASSESGLWVKDTQYF; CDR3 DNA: TGTGCCAGCAGTGAATCGGGGCTGTGGGTCAAGGATACGCAGTACTTC
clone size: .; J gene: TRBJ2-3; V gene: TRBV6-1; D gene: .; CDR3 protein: CASTGAGSGVRDTQYF; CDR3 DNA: TGTGCCAGCACGGGGGCCGGGAGCGGGGTTCGGGATACGCAGTATTTT
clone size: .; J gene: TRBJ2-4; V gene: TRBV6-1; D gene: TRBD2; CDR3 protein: CASRGRGEVDTQYF; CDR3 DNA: TGTGCCAGCAGGGGACGGGGGGAGGTAGATACTCAGTACTTT
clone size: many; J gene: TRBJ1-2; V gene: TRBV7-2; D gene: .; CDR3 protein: CASSFGGPSYGYTF; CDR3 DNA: TGTGCCAGCAGCTTCGGGGGCCCTAGCTATGGCTACACCTTC
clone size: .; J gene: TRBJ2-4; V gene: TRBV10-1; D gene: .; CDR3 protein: CASRTGRGGRDQNIQYF; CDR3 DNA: TGCGCCAGCAGAACGGGGCGCGGGGGCCGAGACCAAAACATTCAGTACTTC
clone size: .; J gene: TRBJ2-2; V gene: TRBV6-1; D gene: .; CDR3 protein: CASSGRAVGTGELYF; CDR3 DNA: TGTGCCAGCAGCGGACGGGCGGTGGGCACAGGTGAGCTGTATTTT
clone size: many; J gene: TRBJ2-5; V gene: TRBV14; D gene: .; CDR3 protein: CASSFGRRAGTQYF; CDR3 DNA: TGTGCCAGCAGCTTCGGCAGGCGGGCGGGGACCCAGTACTTC
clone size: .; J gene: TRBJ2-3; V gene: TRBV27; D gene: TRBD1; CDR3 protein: CGSRGLWGTDTQYF; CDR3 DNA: TGTGGCAGCAGGGGGCTGTGGGGCACAGATACGCAGTATTTC
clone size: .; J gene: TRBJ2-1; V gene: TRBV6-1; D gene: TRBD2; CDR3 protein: CASSETWTSGKNEQFF; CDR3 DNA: TGTGCCAGCAGTGAAACGTGGACTAGCGGCAAAAATGAGCAGTTCTTC
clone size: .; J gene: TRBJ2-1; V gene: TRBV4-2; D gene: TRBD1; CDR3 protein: CASSQAYRGDNEQFF; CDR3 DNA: TGTGCCAGCAGCCAAGCGTACAGGGGCGACAATGAGCAGTTCTTC
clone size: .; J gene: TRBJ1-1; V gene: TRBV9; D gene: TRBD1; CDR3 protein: CASSPGGVSTEAFF; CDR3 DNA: TGTGCCAGCAGCCCAGGGGGGGTGAGCACTGAAGCTTTCTTT
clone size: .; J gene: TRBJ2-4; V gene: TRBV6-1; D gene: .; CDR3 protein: CASSEAGPWARNMQYF; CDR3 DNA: TGTGCCAGCAGTGAAGCGGGGCCGTGGGCCAGGAATATGCAGTACTTC